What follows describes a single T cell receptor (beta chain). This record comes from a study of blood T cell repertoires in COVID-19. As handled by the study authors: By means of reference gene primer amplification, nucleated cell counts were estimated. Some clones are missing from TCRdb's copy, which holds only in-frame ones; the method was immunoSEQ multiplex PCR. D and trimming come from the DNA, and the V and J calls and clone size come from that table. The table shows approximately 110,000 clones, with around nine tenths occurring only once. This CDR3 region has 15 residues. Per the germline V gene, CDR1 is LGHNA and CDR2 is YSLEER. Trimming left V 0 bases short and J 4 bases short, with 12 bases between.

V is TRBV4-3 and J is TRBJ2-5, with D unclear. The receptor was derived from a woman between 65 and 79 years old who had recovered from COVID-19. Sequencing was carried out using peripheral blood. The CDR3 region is CASSQDLPLGETQYF. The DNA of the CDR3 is TGCGCCAGCAGCCAAGACCTACCACTCGGAGAGACCCAGTACTTC.